These T cell receptor beta chains were read from a single sample in a study of blood T cell repertoires in COVID-19. Data came from immunoSEQ multiplex PCR; TCRdb stores just in-frame clones and leaves some out. The data show about 180,000 clones, more than 75% seen once. Sequences were obtained from peripheral blood. The receptors were gathered from a person between 65 and 79 years old with COVID-19, enrolled during active disease. The CDR3 runs from the conserved cysteine through the conserved F or W. A D gene is named only where the DNA matches it firmly. The size of a clone is reported for some rows only, either as once, few or many, or as a class for expanded clones.

v_call	d_call	j_call	clone_size	cdr3_nt	cdr3_aa
TRBV7-3	NA	TRBJ2-6	NA	TGTGCCAGCAGCTTAGGGCAAGGAATTCGGGCCAACGTCCTGACTTTC	CASSLGQGIRANVLTF
TRBV21-1	NA	TRBJ1-5	NA	TGTGCCAGCAGCAACCGGGACAGCTTAAATCAGCCCCAGCATTTT	CASSNRDSLNQPQHF
TRBV5-4	NA	TRBJ2-6	once	TGTGCCAGCAGCTCGGGACTTACGGGGGCCAACGTCCTGACTTTC	CASSSGLTGANVLTF
TRBV9	NA	TRBJ1-1	NA	TGTGCCAGCAGCGTAGCTCTGAACACTGAAGCTTTCTTT	CASSVALNTEAFF
TRBV4-1	NA	TRBJ2-7	NA	TGCGCCAGCAGCCAACCCCTCACTACCACGAACTACGAGCAGTACTTC	CASSQPLTTTNYEQYF
TRBV20-1	NA	TRBJ2-1	NA	TGCAGTGCTAGTGGTGGGACTGCGTCTGACAATGAGCAGTTCTTC	CSASGGTASDNEQFF
TRBV3-1/TRBV3-2	TRBD1	TRBJ1-2	NA	TGTGCCAGCAGCCACCAGACAGGGGAGGATGGCTACACCTTC	CASSHQTGEDGYTF
TRBV19	NA	TRBJ1-4	few	TGTGCCAGTAGCTTCAGGGGCCCCAACTCCGCAACTAATGAAAAACTGTTTTTT	CASSFRGPNSATNEKLFF
TRBV5-4	TRBD1	TRBJ2-2	NA	TGTGCCAGCAGCTTTCGTATAAGGACAGGGGCCGGGGAGCTGTTTTTT	CASSFRIRTGAGELFF
TRBV3-1/TRBV3-2	TRBD2	TRBJ2-3	NA	TGTGCCAGCTCACAGCGGGGGGGCACAGATACGCAGTATTTT	CASSQRGGTDTQYF
TRBV5-4	NA	TRBJ2-7	NA	TGTGCCAGCAGCTTCGCCAGGATGAACGAGCAGTACTTC	CASSFARMNEQYF
TRBV6-1	NA	TRBJ1-1	NA	TGTGCCAGCAGTGAAACAGGGCGTCACACTGAAGCTTTCTTT	CASSETGRHTEAFF
TRBV2	TRBD1	TRBJ1-3	NA	TGTGCCAGCACTACGGACAGGAGCTCTGGAAACACCATATATTTT	CASTTDRSSGNTIYF
TRBV6-2/TRBV6-3	TRBD1	TRBJ1-1	NA	TGTGCCAGCAGTACAGGGGAGCGCAGGACTGAAGCTTTCTTT	CASSTGERRTEAFF
TRBV7-9	TRBD1	TRBJ2-3	NA	TGTGCCAGCAGCCGGGACAGCTCAGATACGCAGTATTTT	CASSRDSSDTQYF
TRBV12-3/TRBV12-4	TRBD2	TRBJ2-7	NA	TGTGCCAGCAGCCAGGTAGCGGGGTACGAGCAGTACTTC	CASSQVAGYEQYF
TRBV6-5	TRBD1	TRBJ1-5	NA	TGTGCCAGCACCAGAGGACAGGGAAGCAATCAGCCCCAGCATTTT	CASTRGQGSNQPQHF
TRBV21-1	NA	TRBJ2-2	many	TGTGCCCCCCCGGGGGGGACTGGGGGCGCGACCGGGGAGCTGTTTTTT	CAPPGGTGGATGELFF
TRBV19	NA	TRBJ1-1	NA	TGTGCCAGTTCTCCGCCTATGAACACTGAAGCTTTCTTT	CASSPPMNTEAFF
TRBV28	NA	TRBJ1-4	NA	TGTGCCAGCCTACAGGCAACTAATGAAAAACTGTTTTTT	CASLQATNEKLFF
TRBV7-9	TRBD2	TRBJ2-1	NA	TGTGCCAGCAGCTTATCCGCACTAGCGGGTTTTCTTAATGAGCAGTTCTTC	CASSLSALAGFLNEQFF
TRBV7-3	NA	TRBJ1-1	NA	TGTGCCAGCAGCTTGGGGGGGCTAAACACTGAAGCTTTCTTT	CASSLGGLNTEAFF
TRBV29-1	NA	TRBJ1-2	once	TGCAGCGTGAAGAGCAGGGGCTATGGCTACACCTTC	CSVKSRGYGYTF
TRBV6-5	NA	TRBJ2-1	NA	TGTGCCAGCAGGCCGGGTGAGGAGGACAATGAGCAGTTCTTC	CASRPGEEDNEQFF
TRBV3-1/TRBV3-2	TRBD2	TRBJ2-3	NA	TGTGCCAGCAGCGTTAGCGGGAGCCCCACAGATACGCAGTATTTT	CASSVSGSPTDTQYF
TRBV5-6	NA	TRBJ1-2	NA	TGTGCCAGCAGCTTGGCCTCAGGGCGCTATGGCTACACCTTC	CASSLASGRYGYTF
TRBV5-1	NA	TRBJ2-7	NA	TGCGCCAGCAGTCGGGACTCCACAGTCGACGAGCAGTACTTC	CASSRDSTVDEQYF
TRBV28	TRBD1	TRBJ2-1	NA	TGTGCCAGCAGTTTATCTCAGGGGGTTTTTGACAATGAGCAGTTCTTC	CASSLSQGVFDNEQFF
TRBV7-2	NA	TRBJ1-6	once	TGTGCCAGCAGCCCCCGCTGGGGAGATAATTCACCCCTCCACTTT	CASSPRWGDNSPLHF
TRBV10-3	NA	TRBJ1-4	NA	TGTGCCATCAGTGACGGACAGTCTAATGAAAAACTGTTTTTT	CAISDGQSNEKLFF
TRBV29-1	TRBD2	TRBJ2-3	NA	TGCAGCGTTGGAGGTCTAGCGGGAGTAGGCACAGATACGCAGTATTTT	CSVGGLAGVGTDTQYF
TRBV24-1	TRBD2	TRBJ2-1	NA	TGTGCCACCAGTGACCCACTAGCGGGAGTGAACAATGAGCAGTTCTTC	CATSDPLAGVNNEQFF
TRBV6-6	TRBD2	TRBJ2-7	once	TGTGCCAGCAGTTACTCTCCAGCGGGAGGAGGGCAGTACTTC	CASSYSPAGGGQYF
TRBV18	TRBD1	TRBJ2-1	NA	TGTGCCAGCTCTCACCGGGACAGGGTCTACAATGAGCAGTTCTTC	CASSHRDRVYNEQFF
TRBV19	TRBD2	TRBJ2-2	NA	TGTGCCAGTAGTAGCCCTAGCGGGGCGAACACCGGGGAGCTGTTTTTT	CASSSPSGANTGELFF
TRBV7-2	TRBD2	TRBJ2-1	NA	TGTGCCAGCAGCTTAGATTGGCCGGGGGGTGAGCAGTTCTTC	CASSLDWPGGEQFF
TRBV19	TRBD2	TRBJ2-4	NA	TGTGCCAGTAGTACACGACTAGCCGGAGCCAAAAACATTCAGTACTTC	CASSTRLAGAKNIQYF
TRBV2	TRBD2	TRBJ2-7	NA	TGTGCCAGCAAGCGGGAATACGAGCAGTACTTC	CASKREYEQYF
TRBV7-2	NA	TRBJ2-7	NA	TGTGCCAGCAGCTTTCGAGCGGTCCCTTACGAGCAGTACTTC	CASSFRAVPYEQYF
TRBV28	TRBD2	TRBJ2-1	NA	TGTGCCAGCACCCGGGAGGGCCCCCATGAGCAGTTCTTC	CASTREGPHEQFF
TRBV18	NA	TRBJ1-5	NA	TGTGCCAGCTCACCACCCGGCGGTAAGCTGAGGCCCCAGCATTTT	CASSPPGGKLRPQHF
TRBV18	TRBD1	TRBJ1-5	NA	TGTGCCAGCTCATCGCGACAGGGGGCTAATGAGCCCCAGCATTTT	CASSSRQGANEPQHF
TRBV4-1	TRBD1	TRBJ2-7	few	TGCGCCAGCAGCCCCGGATTGAAGGGGGCCCCTGAGCAGTACTTC	CASSPGLKGAPEQYF
TRBV2	NA	TRBJ2-4	NA	TGTGCCAGCAGTGTTATCCGGACATTGGAAAACATTCAGTACTTC	CASSVIRTLENIQYF
TRBV9	NA	TRBJ1-1	NA	TGTGCCAGCAGCACATCAGGGTTGGGTGTGAACACTGAAGCTTTCTTT	CASSTSGLGVNTEAFF
TRBV6-6	NA	TRBJ1-4	NA	TGTGCCAGCAGGGACACGACTAATGAAAAACTGTTTTTT	CASRDTTNEKLFF
TRBV27	NA	TRBJ2-7	NA	TGTGCCAGCAGCACAACAGTGCCCCAAGGTAGCGAGCAGTACTTC	CASSTTVPQGSEQYF
TRBV30	TRBD1	TRBJ2-7	once	TGTGCCTGGAGCCCCACGGACAGGGTGAATGAGTACGAGCAGTACTTC	CAWSPTDRVNEYEQYF
TRBV24-1	TRBD2	TRBJ2-1	once	TGTGCCACCAGTGATCCCCTAGCGGGAGCCTACAATGAGCAGTTCTTC	CATSDPLAGAYNEQFF
TRBV19	TRBD1	TRBJ2-6	NA	TGTGCCAGTAGTAAGACAGGGGGCGCGACCGGGGCCAACGTCCTGACTTTC	CASSKTGGATGANVLTF
TRBV6-2/TRBV6-3	NA	TRBJ2-6	few	TGTGCCAGCAGCAAGAGTACGTCTGGGGCCAACGTCCTGACTTTC	CASSKSTSGANVLTF
TRBV6-4	TRBD2	TRBJ2-2	NA	TGTGCCAGCAGTGACTCGGGGGGGTCCACCGGGGAGCTGTTTTTT	CASSDSGGSTGELFF
TRBV4-1	TRBD1	TRBJ2-7	NA	TGCGCCAGCAGCCCTGGGACAGGGAATTACGAGCAGTACTTC	CASSPGTGNYEQYF
TRBV28	NA	TRBJ2-5	NA	TGTGCCAGCTATAAAGAGAGAGAGACCCAGTACTTC	CASYKERETQYF
TRBV18	TRBD2	TRBJ2-1	NA	TGTGCCAGCTCCCCAGCGGGAGTATCCAATGAGCAGTTCTTC	CASSPAGVSNEQFF
TRBV6-2/TRBV6-3	NA	TRBJ1-5	NA	TGTGCCAGCAGCCTAAGCAGGGATCAGCCCCAGCATTTT	CASSLSRDQPQHF